The 22 T cell receptor beta chains below all came from one sample that was sequenced in a study of identical twins. One entry per CDR3 protein, called by TCRdb with MiXCR from the 5' RACE reads. The sample has 700,000 or so distinct CDR3 sequences, under 9% seen once. This sample also belongs to another study, concerning yellow fever vaccine responses in identical twins.

Sequencing was carried out using PBMCs. The receptors shown here come from a woman aged 18-29 years in good health.

This clonotype was detected only a few times. This rearrangement joins TRBV4-2 to TRBJ2-3; weak D call: TRBD1 (6 bases). Germline V gene sequence: CDR1 LGHNA, CDR2 YNFKEQ. CDR3 length: 16 amino acids. The ends were cut back, 0 bases at V and 2 bases at J, with 12 bases in the middle. The CDR3 sequence: CASSQDSQGITDTQYF. CDR3 DNA: TGTGCCAGCAGCCAAGATTCGCAGGGGATCACAGATACGCAGTATTTT.

This clonotype was counted many times. The J gene is TRBJ2-5, the V gene TRBV18; D is undetermined. The CDR3 contains 16 residues. Trimming shortened V by 0 bases and J by 2 bases, and 13 bases separated the two germline ends. CDR1 KGHSH and CDR2 LQKENI come from the germline V gene. As DNA, the CDR3 is TGTGCCAGCTCACCACCGTTTTCAGGATATCAAGAGACCCAGTACTTC. Protein sequence: CASSPPFSGYQETQYF.

This chain joins TRBV18 and TRBJ2-3, with no clear D. Germline loops: CDR1 KGHSH, CDR2 LQKENI. V was shortened by 5 bases and J by 4 bases, with 7 bases between the two germline ends. The CDR3 length is 12 residues. The CDR3: CASSARSDTQYF. As DNA, the CDR3 is TGTGCCAGCTCAGCCAGATCAGATACGCAGTATTTT.

This clonotype was counted a few times. The rearrangement links TRBV7-2 to TRBJ1-1; TRBD1 matches 10 bases. CDR1 and CDR2 from the germline V gene are SGHTA and FQGNSA. V was clipped by 5 bases and J by 5 bases; unmatched bases: 5. There are 14 residues in the CDR3. For the CDR3, the DNA is TGTGCCAGCAGCACCGACAGGGGGCGAACTGAAGCTTTCTTT. Translated: CASSTDRGRTEAFF.

This clonotype was found a few times. The chain joins TRBV5-1 to TRBJ2-2; D is unresolved. Germline-derived CDR1 and CDR2 are SGHRS and YFSETQ. Trimming shortened V by 4 bases and J by 6 bases, and 13 bases separated the two germline ends. The CDR3 runs 14 residues. Here the CDR3 DNA reads TGCGCCAGCAGCGCGGCGGAATTGGCCGGGGAGCTGTTTTTT. It specifies CASSAAELAGELFF.

This clonotype was seen just once. The chain carries TRBV25-1 and TRBJ2-1, with 12 positions matching TRBD2. The CDR3 length is 16 residues. V shed 3 bases, J shed 4 bases, and the junction held 4 bases outside the gene matches. Germline V CDR1 and CDR2: MGHDK, SYGVNS. The CDR3 nucleotides are TGTGCCAGCAGTGAGTGGGGGACTAGCGGGTACAATGAGCAGTTCTTC. This translates into CASSEWGTSGYNEQFF. Full variable domain (missing parts from reference TRBV25-1 and TRBJ2-1): EADIYQTPRYLVIGTGKKITLECSQTMGHDKMYWYQQDPGMELHLIHYSYGVNSTEKGDLSSESTVSRIRTEHFPLTLESARPSHTSQYLCASSEWGTSGYNEQFFGPGTRLTVL.

This clonotype was picked up a small number of times. The chain joins TRBV19 to TRBJ2-2; 10 bases map to TRBD2. The V gene's germline CDR1 is LNHDA and CDR2 SQIVND (reference sequence). The CDR3 runs to 17 residues. The trim removed 10 bases at V and 6 bases at J, leaving 17 bases unmatched. The CDR3 reads CATLGASGSYIPGELFF. DNA for the CDR3: TGTGCCACCCTGGGGGCTAGCGGGAGTTACATTCCCGGGGAGCTGTTTTTT.

This clonotype has a count of ten or more. The chain employs TRBV12-3 or TRBV12-4 and TRBJ2-1; 11 nucleotides agree with TRBD2. This CDR3 has 15 amino acids. With 6 bases clipped from V and 6 bases from J, the junction kept 7 bases outside the gene matches. The CDR3 loop is CASRPTSGGRNEQFF. The CDR3 coding sequence is TGTGCCAGCAGACCAACTAGCGGGGGACGCAATGAGCAGTTCTTC.

The genes are TRBV7-2 and TRBJ2-7; D gene uncertain. Trimming left V 1 base short and J 6 bases short, with 13 bases between. This CDR3 is 14 amino acids long. CDR1 is SGHTA and CDR2 is FQGNSA in the germline V gene. Here the CDR3 reads CASSLGGSIREQYF. The CDR3 DNA follows: TGTGCCAGCAGCTTAGGAGGCAGTATCCGCGAGCAGTACTTC.

J is TRBJ2-3 and V is TRBV2, with no clear D. The germline CDR1 and CDR2 sequences are SNHLY and FYNNEI. The CDR3 is 11 residues long. V dropped 3 bases and J dropped 5 bases, with 3 bases sitting between them. The CDR3 coding sequence is TGTGCCAGCAGTGATGTAGATACGCAGTATTTT. Its protein product is CASSDVDTQYF.

The V gene is TRBV2, the J gene TRBJ2-7; 7 bases line up with TRBD1. Germline assignment: CDR1 SNHLY and CDR2 FYNNEI. The ends lost 6 bases at V and 2 bases at J; junction bases unmatched: 7. This CDR3 contains 14 residues. The CDR3 DNA is TGTGCCAGCAGGACAGGGAGTAGCGCCTACGAGCAGTACTTC. Translation gives CASRTGSSAYEQYF.

This clonotype was observed once. This sequence may be a read error, since a much larger clone differs from it by one base. The chain combines TRBV12-3 or TRBV12-4 with TRBJ1-2; possible D gene TRBD1, 5 bases. The CDR3 contains 13 residues. CDR3 loop: CACSLRQNYGYTF. The DNA of the CDR3 is TGTGCCTGCAGTTTAAGACAGAACTATGGCTACACCTTC.

V gene TRBV6-1 combines with J gene TRBJ2-3; the D is unclear. Germline lookup yields CDR1 MNHNS and CDR2 SASEGT. The CDR3 runs to 15 residues. Trimming removed 0 bases at V and 3 bases at J, with 10 bases between. The CDR3 region is CASSEAMGNTDTQYF. The CDR3 region has the DNA TGTGCCAGCAGTGAAGCAATGGGGAATACAGATACGCAGTATTTT.

The J gene is TRBJ2-2, the V gene TRBV6-2 or TRBV6-3, with TRBD2 matching 8 bases. The CDR3 is made up of 14 amino acids. Trimming removed 10 bases from V and 4 bases from J; junction bases left unmatched: 8. Germline lookup yields CDR1 MNHEY and CDR2 SVGEGT. CDR3 residues: CATTPGGLTGELFF. The CDR3 nucleotides read TGTGCCACCACGCCGGGGGGGCTCACCGGGGAGCTGTTTTTT.

In this sample, this clonotype turned up a few times. The chain links TRBV20-1 to TRBJ1-1; D not resolved. In germline, CDR1 is DFQATT, CDR2 SNEGSKA (reference sequence). There are 19 residues in the CDR3. The ends were cut back, 2 bases at V and 2 bases at J, with 27 bases in the middle. Written as DNA, the CDR3 is TGCAGTGCTAGACCCCAATCCCAGAACCTCGGACGGATTAACACTGAAGCTTTCTTT. Translation: CSARPQSQNLGRINTEAFF.

This clonotype occurred a few times. The chain joins TRBV7-9 to TRBJ2-5; D not certain. Trimming took 0 bases from V and 4 from J, leaving 9 bases between them. CDR1 and CDR2 (germline): SEHNR, FQNEAQ (reference sequence). This CDR3 contains 14 residues. The CDR3 region has the DNA TGTGCCAGCAGCTTAGCGCGGTTTCCAGAGACCCAGTACTTC. Its protein product is CASSLARFPETQYF.

This clonotype occurred many times. J is TRBJ2-7 and V is TRBV28; tentative D call: TRBD2 (6 bases). The CDR3 runs to 12 residues. CDR1 is MDHEN, CDR2 SYDVKM, per germline. DNA for the CDR3: TGTACCACGGAGGGGCGGGCAAACGAGCAGTACTTC. This gives the protein CTTEGRANEQYF.

The chain combines TRBV3-1 with TRBJ2-1; D may be TRBD1 (5 bases). The CDR3 runs 15 residues. Germline CDR1 LGHDT, CDR2 YNNKEL (reference sequence). Trimming pared 2 bases from V and 2 bases from J, leaving 10 bases between. The CDR3 DNA is TGTGCCAGCAGCCAAAGGGGATTCCCCTACAATGAGCAGTTCTTC. It codes for CASSQRGFPYNEQFF.

In this sample, this clonotype turned up many times. V gene TRBV4-3 combines with J gene TRBJ2-7, with TRBD2 matching 12 bases. The ends lost 0 bases at V and 4 bases at J; junction bases unmatched: 4. The CDR3 runs to 16 residues. Germline V gives CDR1 LGHNA, CDR2 YSLEER. In DNA form, the CDR3 reads TGCGCCAGCAGCCAAGATATAGGACTAGCGGGATACGAGCAGTACTTC. Its translation is CASSQDIGLAGYEQYF.

Only a few counts were recorded for this clonotype. The chain links TRBV5-1 to TRBJ2-7; possible D gene TRBD2, 6 bases. Trimming stripped 3 bases from V and 4 bases from J, with 17 bases between. CDR3 length equals 15 residues. From germline, CDR1 is SGHRS and CDR2 YFSETQ. The CDR3 sequence: CASSSTKAGTYEQYF. DNA for the CDR3: TGCGCCAGCAGCTCAACTAAAGCGGGTACTTACGAGCAGTACTTC.

This clonotype occurred a few times. CDR3 nucleotides: TGTGCCAGCAGCGCCCCCCCGAACACCGGGGAGCTGTTTTTT. It yields the protein CASSAPPNTGELFF. The chain recombines TRBV28 with TRBJ2-2; no clear D. This CDR3 comprises 14 residues. Germline V gives CDR1 MDHEN, CDR2 SYDVKM. V was shortened by 6 bases and J by 0 bases, with 8 bases between the two germline ends.

The rearrangement links TRBV20-1 to TRBJ2-1, with 11 bases lining up with TRBD2. J lost 8 bases, V lost 3 bases, and 6 bases had no gene match. Germline V gene data show CDR1 as DFQATT and CDR2 as SNEGSKA (reference sequence). The CDR3 totals 14 residues. As DNA, the CDR3 is TGCAGTGCTAGCCCACTAGCGGGAGTGCATGAGCAGTTCTTC. Protein sequence: CSASPLAGVHEQFF.